The 10 T cell receptor beta chains below come from one sample, sequenced in a study of CD8+ T cells in alopecia areata. It was cDNA, reverse transcribed from extracted RNA, that served as the sequencing template. TCRdb's copy holds only in-frame clones and misses some; the assay was immunoSEQ multiplex PCR. Among about 190,000 clones listed, 60% were seen once. Sample treatment: oral pan-JAK inhibitor, 5-10 mg twice daily. The sequences come from CD4+ T cells sorted from blood, collected at week 4, from a patient treated with tofacitinib. The receptors were sampled from a human donor with alopecia areata.

The CDR3 region has the DNA TGTGCCAGCAGCTTAGCGGAGAAACCGGGAGGCTACACCTTC. Its translation is CASSLAEKPGGYTF. The V call is TRBV7-8, the J call TRBJ1-2, with D unresolved. The CDR3 has 14 residues. V gave up 0 bases and J gave up 8 bases, with 13 bases separating them. Per germline, CDR1 SGHVS and CDR2 FQNEAQ.

This clone was seen a handful of times. The chain employs TRBV29-1 and TRBJ1-2, with D uncertain. Germline lookup yields CDR1 SQVTM and CDR2 ANQGSEA. V was trimmed by 7 bases and J by 3 bases, leaving 18 bases between them. The CDR3 has 14 amino acids. The CDR3 region is CSAAGLRGHYGYTF. The CDR3, as DNA: TGCAGCGCCGCGGGGTTGCGGGGTCACTATGGCTACACCTTC.

This sequence joins TRBV25-1 and TRBJ2-5, with 9 bases aligning to TRBD1. CDR1 MGHDK and CDR2 SYGVNS come from the germline V gene. J lost 5 bases, V lost 6 bases, and 4 bases had no gene match. The CDR3 spans 13 residues. The CDR3 loop is CASRQGASETQYF. CDR3 in DNA: TGTGCCAGCAGACAGGGGGCCTCGGAGACCCAGTACTTC.

This chain uses TRBV5-4 with TRBJ2-1, with D uncertain. CDR1 and CDR2 (germline): SGHNT, YYREEE (reference sequence). The CDR3 covers 14 residues. Trimming shortened V by 4 bases and J by 7 bases, and 15 bases separated the two germline ends. In DNA, the CDR3 is TGTGCCAGCAGCCTGACCGGGCCGTGGAATGAGCAGTTCTTC. Its translation: CASSLTGPWNEQFF.

This chain joins TRBV5-6 and TRBJ2-2; 10 nucleotides agree with TRBD2. Losses at the gene ends were 3 bases for V and 4 bases for J; bases not matched to a gene: 9. The germline V gene has CDR1 SGHDT and CDR2 YYEEEE. This CDR3 is 17 amino acids long. CDR3 sequence reads: CASSSPSGSRFTGELFF. The CDR3 DNA reads TGTGCCAGCAGCTCCCCTAGCGGGAGTCGTTTCACCGGGGAGCTGTTTTTT.

This chain uses TRBV29-1 with TRBJ1-3, with unresolved D. Germline loops: CDR1 SQVTM, CDR2 ANQGSEA. The germline V and J ends were trimmed by 7 bases and 4 bases, with 17 bases remaining between them. The CDR3 sequence is 14 residues long. The DNA for the CDR3 is TGCAGCGCGGTCCCCTCGACCGGAGGAAACACCATATATTTT. It is translated as CSAVPSTGGNTIYF.

V is TRBV11-2 and J is TRBJ1-2, with 7 nucleotides matching TRBD1. CDR3 size: 14 residues. Germline CDR1 is SGHAT and CDR2 is FQNNGV. V lost 5 bases and J lost 3; bases outside the gene matches: 6. CDR3 coding DNA: TGTGCCAGCAGCCAAGGGACAGCCTACTATGGCTACACCTTC. Translation gives CASSQGTAYYGYTF.

This sequence joins TRBV7-2 and TRBJ2-3, with D possibly being TRBD2 (6 bases). V was shortened by 0 bases and J by 4 bases, with 11 bases between the two germline ends. The CDR3 runs to 15 residues. Germline V gene lookup returns CDR1 SGHTA and CDR2 FQGNSA. The CDR3: CASSLAGGGADTQYF. DNA for the CDR3: TGTGCCAGCAGCTTAGCGGGAGGAGGGGCAGATACGCAGTATTTT.

The V call is TRBV7-9, the J call TRBJ2-7; 7 bases fit TRBD1. The junction had 7 bases not matched to a gene; V was cut back by 3 bases and J by 2 bases. This CDR3 contains 15 residues. The V gene's germline CDR1 is SEHNR and CDR2 FQNEAQ (reference sequence). The CDR3: CASSLSGTVAYEQYF. DNA of the CDR3: TGTGCCAGCAGCTTGTCCGGGACAGTGGCCTACGAGCAGTACTTC.

Note on this clone: Other DNA sequences in this sample translate to the same CDR3. The rearrangement uses TRBV7-2 and TRBJ2-1; 8 positions agree with TRBD2. Per germline, CDR1 SGHTA and CDR2 FQGNSA. CDR3 length equals 15 residues. V lost 5 bases, J lost 4 bases, and 7 bases stayed unmatched. CDR3 nucleotide sequence: TGTGCCAGCAGCCTAACTAGCGGAATGTACAATGAGCAGTTCTTC. Amino acids: CASSLTSGMYNEQFF.